The source of this TCR beta chain is a study of blood T cell repertoires in COVID-19. Across the whole study: PBMCs, B-cell-depleted T cells, or T cells were the source of the cDNA or gDNA that made up the material.

Sequencing was performed with immunoSEQ multiplex PCR; in TCRdb, only in-frame clones are kept and a portion is missing. The sample yields under 250,000 clones, approximately 85% seen once. The CDR3 covers 14 residues. Trimming stripped 0 bases from V and 4 bases from J, with 9 bases between. The germline V gene has CDR1 SGHRS and CDR2 YFSETQ. The receptor was derived from a man aged 45-65 years who had recovered from COVID-19. The sequenced sample was peripheral blood. This rearrangement joins TRBV5-1 to TRBJ2-3; D is perhaps TRBD1 (6 bases). CDR3 DNA: TGCGCCAGCAGCTTGGCAGGGGCGGCAGATACGCAGTATTTT. It yields the protein CASSLAGAADTQYF.